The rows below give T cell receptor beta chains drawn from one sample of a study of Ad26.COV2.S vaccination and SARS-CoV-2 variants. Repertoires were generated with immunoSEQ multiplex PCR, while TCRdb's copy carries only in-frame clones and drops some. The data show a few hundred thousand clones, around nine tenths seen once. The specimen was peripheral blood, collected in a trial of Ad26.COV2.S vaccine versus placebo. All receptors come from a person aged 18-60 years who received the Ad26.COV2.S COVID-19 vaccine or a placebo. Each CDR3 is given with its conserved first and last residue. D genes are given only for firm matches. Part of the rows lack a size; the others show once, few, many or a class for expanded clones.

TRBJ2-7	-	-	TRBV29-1	CSVVGGDAPYEQYF	TGCAGCGTTGTGGGCGGGGATGCCCCCTACGAGCAGTACTTC
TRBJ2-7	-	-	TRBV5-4	CASSSTVSYEQYF	TGTGCCAGCAGCTCGACAGTCTCCTACGAGCAGTACTTC
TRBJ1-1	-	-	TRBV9	CASSVGGGEAFF	TGTGCCAGCAGCGTTGGCGGGGGGGAAGCTTTCTTT
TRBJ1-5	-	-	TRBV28	CASSRTGLQPQHF	TGTGCCAGCAGCAGAACAGGCCTTCAGCCCCAGCATTTT
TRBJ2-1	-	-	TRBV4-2	CASSQDSYSYNEQFF	TGTGCCAGCAGCCAAGATAGCTACTCCTACAATGAGCAGTTCTTC
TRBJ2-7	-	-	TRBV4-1	CAQSTSGSTSSTSGRKYF	-
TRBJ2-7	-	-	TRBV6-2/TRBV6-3	CASSYDRFFSYEQYF	TGTGCCAGCAGTTACGACAGGTTCTTCTCCTACGAGCAGTACTTC
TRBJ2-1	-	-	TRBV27	CASTPRPYNEQFF	TGTGCCAGCACCCCCAGACCGTACAATGAGCAGTTCTTC
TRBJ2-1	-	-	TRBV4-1	CASFLEKEQFF	TGCGCCAGCTTCCTGGAAAAGGAGCAGTTCTTC
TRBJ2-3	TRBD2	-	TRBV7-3	CASSLTGSGKQYF	TGTGCCAGCAGCTTAACGGGGAGCGGGAAACAGTATTTT
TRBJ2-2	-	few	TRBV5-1	CASSLAGKNTGELFF	TGCGCCAGCAGCTTGGCCGGGAAGAACACCGGGGAGCTGTTTTTT
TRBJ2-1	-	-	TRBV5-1	CASSSFSSQGEQFF	TGCGCCAGCAGCTCTTTCTCGAGCCAAGGTGAGCAGTTCTTC
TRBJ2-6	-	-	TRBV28	CASSFRAGRSGANVLTF	TGTGCCAGCAGTTTCCGGGCCGGTAGGTCTGGGGCCAACGTCCTGACTTTC
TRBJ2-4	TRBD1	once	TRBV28	CASSLTIHRGKGLRYF	TGTGCCAGCAGTCTTACAATTCACAGGGGCAAGGGTTTAAGGTACTTC
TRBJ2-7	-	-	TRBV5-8	CASRGPSYEQYF	TGTGCCAGCAGAGGCCCCTCCTACGAGCAGTACTTC
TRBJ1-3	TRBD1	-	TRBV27	CASSRGQGLGNTIYF	TGTGCCAGCAGCCGGGGACAGGGACTTGGAAACACCATATATTTT
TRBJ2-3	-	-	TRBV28	CASSLEGSAQYF	TGTGCCAGCAGTTTAGAGGGGAGTGCCCAGTATTTT
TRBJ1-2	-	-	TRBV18	CASSPDTNYGYTF	TGTGCCAGCTCACCAGACACTAACTATGGCTACACCTTC
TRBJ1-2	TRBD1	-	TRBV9	CASSVTGVYGYGYTF	TGTGCCAGCAGCGTTACAGGGGTTTACGGCTATGGCTACACCTTC
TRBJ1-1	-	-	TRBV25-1	CASSDVGAISEAFF	TGTGCCAGCAGTGATGTAGGGGCAATCTCTGAAGCTTTCTTT
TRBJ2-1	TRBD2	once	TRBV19	CASTETSGTYNEQFF	TGTGCCAGTACCGAGACTAGCGGGACTTACAATGAGCAGTTCTTC
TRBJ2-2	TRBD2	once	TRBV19	CASSTRTSWGTGELFF	TGTGCCAGTAGTACCAGGACTAGTTGGGGAACCGGGGAGCTGTTTTTT
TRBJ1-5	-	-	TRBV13	CASSSSGNQPQHF	TGTGCCAGCAGCTCCTCCGGGAATCAGCCCCAGCATTTT
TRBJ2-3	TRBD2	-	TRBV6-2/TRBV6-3	CASSSGTSGSPSTDTQYF	TGTGCCAGCAGCTCCGGGACTAGCGGGAGTCCCTCCACAGATACGCAGTATTTT
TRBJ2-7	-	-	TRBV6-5	CASSYSRGSYEQYF	TGTGCCAGCAGTTACTCTCGAGGGTCCTACGAGCAGTACTTC
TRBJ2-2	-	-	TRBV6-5	CASRGLLFTGELFF	TGTGCCAGCAGGGGACTGCTATTCACCGGGGAGCTGTTTTTT
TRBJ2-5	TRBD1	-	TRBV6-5	CASILTGGETQYF	TGTGCCAGCATCCTGACAGGGGGTGAGACCCAGTACTTC
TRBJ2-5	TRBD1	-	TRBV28	CASSRDSSYVGTQYF	TGTGCCAGCAGTAGGGACAGCTCCTACGTTGGGACCCAGTACTTC
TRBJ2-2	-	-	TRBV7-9	CASSFPGLTGELFF	TGTGCCAGCAGCTTCCCGGGGCTCACCGGGGAGCTGTTTTTT
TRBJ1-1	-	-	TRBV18	CASSPSNTEAFF	TGTGCCAGCTCACCAAGCAACACTGAAGCTTTCTTT
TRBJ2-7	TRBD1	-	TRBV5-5	CASSLLGQGAGEQYF	TGTGCCAGCAGCTTGCTTGGACAGGGGGCCGGTGAGCAGTACTTC
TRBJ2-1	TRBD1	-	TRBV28	CASSLGSGQGPYNEQFF	TGTGCCAGCAGTTTAGGTTCGGGACAGGGACCCTACAATGAGCAGTTCTTC
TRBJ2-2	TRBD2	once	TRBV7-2	CASSSSGTSGTGELFF	TGTGCCAGCAGCTCCTCCGGGACTAGCGGGACCGGGGAGCTGTTTTTT
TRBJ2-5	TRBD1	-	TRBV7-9	CASSLRTGPPHRETQYF	TGTGCCAGCAGCTTAAGGACAGGCCCTCCACACAGGGAGACCCAGTACTTC
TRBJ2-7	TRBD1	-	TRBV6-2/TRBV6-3	CASRRGPGQGAYEQYF	TGTGCCAGCCGCCGGGGCCCGGGACAGGGGGCCTACGAGCAGTACTTC
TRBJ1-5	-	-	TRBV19	CASRAGGGSNQPQHF	TGTGCCAGTAGGGCCGGTGGGGGTAGCAATCAGCCCCAGCATTTT
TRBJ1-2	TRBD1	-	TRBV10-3	CAISGPGQGSGYTF	TGTGCCATCAGTGGGCCGGGACAGGGTTCTGGCTACACCTTC
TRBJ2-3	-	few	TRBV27	CASTPWGAPTDTQYF	TGTGCCAGCACCCCCTGGGGGGCCCCCACAGATACGCAGTATTTT
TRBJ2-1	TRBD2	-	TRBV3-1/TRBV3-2	CASSQSGTSGSKEQFF	TGTGCCAGCAGCCAAAGTGGGACTAGCGGGAGCAAGGAGCAGTTCTTC
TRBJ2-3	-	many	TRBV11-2	CASRQGAGTTDTQYF	TGTGCCAGCAGACAGGGCGCGGGAACAACAGATACGCAGTATTTT
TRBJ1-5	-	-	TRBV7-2	CASSQGQYSNQPQHF	TGTGCCAGCAGCCAAGGACAGTATAGCAATCAGCCCCAGCATTTT
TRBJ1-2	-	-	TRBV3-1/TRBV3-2	CASSQEVSGYGYTF	TGTGCCAGCAGCCAAGAGGTGAGCGGCTATGGCTACACCTTC
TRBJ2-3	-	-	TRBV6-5	CAISPATADTQYF	TGTGCCATTTCCCCCGCCACGGCAGATACGCAGTATTTT
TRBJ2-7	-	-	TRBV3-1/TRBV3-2	CASRQGGVTQRGYEQYF	TGTGCCAGCAGGCAGGGTGGGGTAACCCAAAGGGGCTACGAGCAGTACTTC
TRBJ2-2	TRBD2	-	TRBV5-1	CASRPQAGGITGELFF	TGCGCCAGCCGTCCCCAAGCGGGAGGAATCACCGGGGAGCTGTTTTTT
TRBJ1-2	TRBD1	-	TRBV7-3	CASSATFGIGTGARGYTF	TGTGCCAGCAGCGCAACATTTGGAATTGGGACAGGGGCTCGTGGCTACACCTTC
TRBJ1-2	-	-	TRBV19	CASSKRPPPSAIYGYTF	TGTGCCAGTAGTAAGAGGCCACCTCCCTCAGCTATCTATGGCTACACCTTC
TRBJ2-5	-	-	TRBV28	CASSLGVRRSQYF	TGTGCCAGCAGTTTAGGAGTGAGACGCTCCCAGTACTTC
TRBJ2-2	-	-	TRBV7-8	CASSRPSTQANTGELFF	TGTGCCAGCAGCCGTCCGTCTACTCAGGCGAACACCGGGGAGCTGTTTTTT